A selection of T cell receptor beta chains follows, all from one sample in a study of beta chain features in type 1 diabetes. Profiling relied on immunoSEQ multiplex PCR, and the TCRdb table lists in-frame clones only, not all of them. Counted here are approximately 300,000 clones, approximately 10% occurring once; the ten biggest clones make up about 0.014%. Material: naive CD4+ T cells from blood. The receptors here all came from a woman aged 25 to 39 in good health. CDR3s include the opening cysteine and the closing phenylalanine or tryptophan. A D gene is named only where the DNA matches it firmly. A row's size may be missing; if present it is once, few, many or a size class.

size: -; J: TRBJ2-7; V: TRBV29-1; D: -; DNA: TGCAGCGTTGAAGGCTCTCATGGGCAGTACGAGCAGTACTTC; CDR3: CSVEGSHGQYEQYF
size: few; J: TRBJ2-1; V: TRBV28; D: -; DNA: TGTGCCAGCAGAAAGGTCGGAGTTAGGGGTCAGCAGTTCTTC; CDR3: CASRKVGVRGQQFF
size: few; J: TRBJ2-7; V: TRBV7-2; D: TRBD2; DNA: TGTGCCAGCAGGCAACTAGCGGGAGGTGGCTACGAGCAGTACTTC; CDR3: CASRQLAGGGYEQYF
size: -; J: TRBJ2-1; V: TRBV7-3; D: -; DNA: TGTGCCAGCAGCGCCTACTCCGGGTACAATGAGCAGTTCTTC; CDR3: CASSAYSGYNEQFF
size: -; J: TRBJ1-2; V: TRBV4-3; D: TRBD1; DNA: TGCGCCAGCAGCCAGACAAGACAGGGGAGGAACTATGGCTACACCTTC; CDR3: CASSQTRQGRNYGYTF
size: -; J: TRBJ2-7; V: TRBV7-2; D: -; DNA: TGTGCCAGCAGCCCCGGACCCGTCAGCGGCCCTGGGGAGCAGTACTTC; CDR3: CASSPGPVSGPGEQYF
size: few; J: TRBJ2-3; V: TRBV5-1; D: -; DNA: TGCGCCAGCAGGCAGGACAGTAGCACAGATACGCAGTATTTT; CDR3: CASRQDSSTDTQYF
size: -; J: TRBJ2-3; V: TRBV29-1; D: TRBD1; DNA: TGCAGCGTAAGGACCAGGGGGCCCCCAGATACGCAGTATTTT; CDR3: CSVRTRGPPDTQYF
size: -; J: TRBJ2-1; V: TRBV6-4; D: TRBD1; DNA: TGTGCCAGCAGAGCCGGGACAGGGTACAATGAGCAGTTCTTC; CDR3: CASRAGTGYNEQFF
size: -; J: TRBJ2-1; V: TRBV19; D: TRBD2; DNA: TGTGCCAGTAGTACCGAAGCGGGAGGGCCTTCGGAGCAGTTCTTC; CDR3: CASSTEAGGPSEQFF
size: -; J: TRBJ2-5; V: TRBV18; D: TRBD1; DNA: TGTGCCAGCTCTCCCCCGGGACAGGGAAGTGAGACCCAGTACTTC; CDR3: CASSPPGQGSETQYF
size: -; J: TRBJ2-5; V: TRBV5-4; D: -; DNA: TGTGCCAGCAGCCCGCGCTTGTCCAAACAAGAGACCCAGTACTTC; CDR3: CASSPRLSKQETQYF
size: many; J: TRBJ1-2; V: TRBV9; D: -; DNA: TGTGCCAGCAGCGGATACGGACAGTTCGACAGGGGCTACACCTTC; CDR3: CASSGYGQFDRGYTF
size: few; J: TRBJ2-7; V: TRBV19; D: TRBD1; DNA: TGTGCCAGTAGTTCGGGACAGGCGCCACCACAGTACTTC; CDR3: CASSSGQAPPQYF
size: few; J: TRBJ2-1; V: TRBV9; D: -; DNA: TGTGCCAGCAGCGTCGGGACACTCAATGAGCAGTTCTTC; CDR3: CASSVGTLNEQFF
size: -; J: TRBJ2-6; V: TRBV25-1; D: -; DNA: TGTGCCAGCAGTTATTTCTCTGGGGCCAACGTCCTGACTTTC; CDR3: CASSYFSGANVLTF
size: -; J: TRBJ1-3; V: TRBV29-1; D: -; DNA: TGCAGCGTTGGGGCCGGAAACACCATATATTTT; CDR3: CSVGAGNTIYF
size: -; J: TRBJ2-7; V: TRBV6-5; D: -; DNA: TGTGCCAGCAGTTCCGGGTGGAACTCCTACGAGCAGTACTTC; CDR3: CASSSGWNSYEQYF
size: -; J: TRBJ1-1; V: TRBV9; D: TRBD1; DNA: TGTGCCAGCAGCGTACCTGGGACAGGGAACATTTTCTTT; CDR3: CASSVPGTGNIFF
size: few; J: TRBJ2-1; V: TRBV5-1; D: -; DNA: TGCGCCAGCAGCTTTTCCGGGGAGGCTGAGCAGTTCTTC; CDR3: CASSFSGEAEQFF
size: few; J: TRBJ2-3; V: TRBV7-2; D: TRBD2; DNA: TGTGCCAGCAGCTGGACTAGCGGGGGCACAGATACGCAGTATTTT; CDR3: CASSWTSGGTDTQYF
size: few; J: TRBJ2-1; V: TRBV4-3; D: -; DNA: TGCGCCAGCAGCCAAGTCGCTTCAGGGTATGGCTACAATGAGCAGTTCTTC; CDR3: CASSQVASGYGYNEQFF
size: -; J: TRBJ2-7; V: TRBV7-9; D: TRBD1; DNA: TGTGCCAGCAGCCCCTTTCGGGACAGGTCATCCTACGAGCAGTACTTC; CDR3: CASSPFRDRSSYEQYF
size: few; J: TRBJ2-7; V: TRBV6-1; D: TRBD1; DNA: TGTGCCAGCAGGCATACCGGGACAGTCACCTACGAGCAGTACTTC; CDR3: CASRHTGTVTYEQYF
size: few; J: TRBJ2-2; V: TRBV30; D: -; DNA: TGTGCCTGGACCCGCGGAACCGGGGAGCTGTTTTTT; CDR3: CAWTRGTGELFF
size: -; J: TRBJ2-1; V: TRBV4-2; D: TRBD2; DNA: TGTGCCAGCAGCCAAGCCCCGTGGCGGGAGGACTACAATGAGCAGTTCTTC; CDR3: CASSQAPWREDYNEQFF
size: -; J: TRBJ2-5; V: TRBV7-3; D: TRBD2; DNA: TGTGCCAGCAGCTCAAAGACTAGCGGGATAGGTGAGACCCAGTACTTC; CDR3: CASSSKTSGIGETQYF
size: -; J: TRBJ2-5; V: TRBV14; D: TRBD2; DNA: TGTGCCAGCAGCCAATACGGACTAGCGGGAGAGACCCAGTACTTC; CDR3: CASSQYGLAGETQYF
size: -; J: TRBJ2-3; V: TRBV7-9; D: TRBD1; DNA: TGTGCCAGCAGTAAACGACAGGGATTCGGAGCAGATACGCAGTATTTT; CDR3: CASSKRQGFGADTQYF
size: -; J: TRBJ2-3; V: TRBV14; D: -; DNA: TGTGCCAGCAGCCCACCGTCCCAGTCCGGAGGTACAGATACGCAGTATTTT; CDR3: CASSPPSQSGGTDTQYF
size: -; J: TRBJ1-2; V: TRBV4-2; D: -; DNA: TGTGCCAGCAGCCAAGTCGGACAGACTAACTATGGCTACACCTTC; CDR3: CASSQVGQTNYGYTF
size: -; J: TRBJ2-1; V: TRBV30; D: -; DNA: TGTGCCTGGACCCGCGGAGGGTCCTACAATGAGCAGTTCTTC; CDR3: CAWTRGGSYNEQFF
size: few; J: TRBJ1-3; V: TRBV29-1; D: -; DNA: TGCAGCGTTTTAACCCCTGGGCCTTCTGGAAACACCATATATTTT; CDR3: CSVLTPGPSGNTIYF
size: -; J: TRBJ1-2; V: TRBV19; D: TRBD1; DNA: TGTGCCAGTAGTATAGAGGGACAGGGCGCCGGCTACACCTTC; CDR3: CASSIEGQGAGYTF
size: -; J: TRBJ2-7; V: TRBV10-3; D: -; DNA: TGTGCCATCAGTGGAGTTGCCTACGAGCAGTACTTC; CDR3: CAISGVAYEQYF
size: -; J: TRBJ1-2; V: TRBV27; D: -; DNA: TGTGCCAGCAGTTTTGAGGCGGACTATGGCTACACCTTC; CDR3: CASSFEADYGYTF
size: -; J: TRBJ2-7; V: TRBV5-6; D: TRBD1; DNA: TGTGCCAGCAGCCCGGGACAGGGGTCGAGCTCCTACGAGCAGTACTTC; CDR3: CASSPGQGSSSYEQYF
size: few; J: TRBJ1-5; V: TRBV30; D: TRBD1; DNA: TGTGCCTGGAGCGGGACAGGGGGGCAGCCCCAGCATTTT; CDR3: CAWSGTGGQPQHF
size: few; J: TRBJ2-5; V: TRBV7-2; D: -; DNA: TGTGCCAGCAGCTTAAGTTTCCCACAGTTTGGAGAGACCCAGTACTTC; CDR3: CASSLSFPQFGETQYF
size: few; J: TRBJ1-1; V: TRBV18; D: -; DNA: TGTGCCAGCTCACTCAATCCCACTGAAGCTTTCTTT; CDR3: CASSLNPTEAFF
size: few; J: TRBJ2-7; V: TRBV5-6; D: -; DNA: TGTGCCAGCAGCGCGACAATTTACGAGCAGTACTTC; CDR3: CASSATIYEQYF
size: few; J: TRBJ2-5; V: TRBV30; D: -; DNA: TGTGCCTGGAGTTTGGGGGGGGCACAAGAGACCCAGTACTTC; CDR3: CAWSLGGAQETQYF
size: -; J: TRBJ2-3; V: TRBV28; D: TRBD2; DNA: TGTGCCAGCAGTTTAGGGCTAGCGGGAGTCGATACGCAGTATTTT; CDR3: CASSLGLAGVDTQYF
size: -; J: TRBJ2-5; V: TRBV4-2; D: TRBD1; DNA: TGTGCCAGCAGCCGACGGACAGGGGAGGAGACCCAGTACTTC; CDR3: CASSRRTGEETQYF
size: -; J: TRBJ2-5; V: TRBV29-1; D: -; DNA: TGCAGCGTTGAATCTAGAAGAATTTCGGGTGCCCAAGAGACCCAGTACTTC; CDR3: CSVESRRISGAQETQYF
size: -; J: TRBJ2-1; V: TRBV5-1; D: TRBD1; DNA: TGCGCCAGCAGCTCCGAGGACAGGAGTATCTACAATGAGCAGTTCTTC; CDR3: CASSSEDRSIYNEQFF
size: -; J: TRBJ2-1; V: TRBV6-5; D: -; DNA: TGTGCCAGCAGTTACGGTCGTCGGTACCATGAGCAGTTCTTC; CDR3: CASSYGRRYHEQFF
size: few; J: TRBJ2-1; V: TRBV6-5; D: TRBD2; DNA: TGTGCCAGCAGTTATAGCGGGGGGGTTTGGGATGAGCAGTTCTTC; CDR3: CASSYSGGVWDEQFF